These 12 T cell receptor beta chains share one sample of origin, sequenced in a study of T-cell memory formation after mild COVID-19. TCRdb called the 5' RACE reads again in MiXCR, with one record for every CDR3 protein. The sample carries 380,000 or so distinct CDR3 sequences, roughly an eighth recorded once. Sequences were obtained from PBMCs or a T cell subset sorted from them (not recorded which). These receptors all come from a young man who had mild COVID-19 (a few samples of this study predate the infection). Cell type and time point are not known.

This clonotype was seen repeatedly, ten times or more. The V gene is TRBV24-1, the J gene TRBJ2-3; maybe TRBD2 (6 bases). The CDR3 contains 16 residues. The V end was cut by 4 bases, the J end by 0 bases, with 13 bases between. Germline V gene lookup returns CDR1 KGHDR and CDR2 SFDVKD. The CDR3 sequence is CATSEPGLTSTDTQYF. The CDR3 coding sequence is TGTGCCACCAGTGAACCGGGACTTACTAGCACAGATACGCAGTATTTT.

The chain has TRBV18 and TRBJ2-7; the D is unclear. Germline V gives CDR1 KGHSH, CDR2 LQKENI. This CDR3 region has 12 residues. Trimming took 3 bases from V and 4 from J, leaving 7 bases between them. This chain's CDR3 is CASSPSIYEQYF. The CDR3 DNA is TGTGCCAGCTCACCCTCTATATACGAGCAGTACTTC.

The rearrangement links TRBV7-2 to TRBJ2-5; D not certain. The CDR3 loop spans 15 amino acids. Germline V gene lookup returns CDR1 SGHTA and CDR2 FQGNSA. The V gene lost 1 base and the J gene lost 5 bases, with 14 bases spanning the gap. CDR3 sequence reads: CASSLDESWQETQYF. CDR3 DNA: TGTGCCAGCAGCTTAGACGAGTCTTGGCAGGAGACCCAGTACTTC.

The gene calls are TRBV25-1 and TRBJ2-5; tentative D call: TRBD2 (6 bases). This CDR3 is 18 amino acids long. Germline CDR1 MGHDK, CDR2 SYGVNS. V was trimmed by 2 bases and J by 2 bases, leaving 21 bases between them. For the CDR3, the DNA is TGTGCCAGCAGTGAACGACAAAGGACTATTAGTATTCAAGAGACCCAGTACTTC. Its protein product is CASSERQRTISIQETQYF. Using reference TRBV25-1 and TRBJ2-5 for the parts outside the CDR3, the full variable domain is EADIYQTPRYLVIGTGKKITLECSQTMGHDKMYWYQQDPGMELHLIHYSYGVNSTEKGDLSSESTVSRIRTEHFPLTLESARPSHTSQYLCASSERQRTISIQETQYFGPGTRLLVL.

Only a few counts were recorded for this clonotype. The V call is TRBV5-5, the J call TRBJ2-6; the D is unclear. With 2 bases removed from V and 0 bases from J, the gap between germline ends came to 12 bases. Looked up from germline, CDR1 is SGHKS and CDR2 is YYEKEE (reference sequence). The CDR3 totals 17 residues. CDR3 nucleotides: TGTGCCAGCAGCTTACGTCAGGCCTTCTCTGGGGCCAACGTCCTGACTTTC. Translating it yields CASSLRQAFSGANVLTF.

The chain recombines TRBV10-3 with TRBJ2-7, with D tentatively TRBD2 (5 bases). V gave up 9 bases and J gave up 3 bases, with 15 bases separating them. Germline V CDR1 and CDR2: ENHRY, SYGVKD. The CDR3 runs to 13 residues. The DNA of the CDR3 is TGTGCCATGAGCCCGGGAAAAGACTACGAGCAGTACGTC. Its translation: CAMSPGKDYEQYV.

This clonotype was observed many times. The chain combines TRBV4-3 with TRBJ2-7; D call uncertain. V gave up 0 bases and J gave up 6 bases, with 12 bases separating them. CDR3 size: 14 residues. Germline loops: CDR1 LGHNA, CDR2 YSLEER. In nucleotides, the CDR3 is TGCGCCAGCAGCCAAGACGCGTGGTCTGGCGAGCAGTACGTC. This gives the protein CASSQDAWSGEQYV.

This chain uses TRBV5-4 with TRBJ2-6; D ambiguous. V was cut by 4 bases and J by 0 bases, with 14 bases left in between. In germline, CDR1 is SGHNT, CDR2 YYREEE (reference sequence). CDR3 length: 17 residues. Here the CDR3 reads CASSTPPGSSGANVLTF. The CDR3 nucleotides are TGTGCCAGCAGCACACCCCCGGGCAGCTCTGGGGCCAACGTCCTGACTTTC.

The chain uses TRBV6-1 and TRBJ2-7, with 7 bases lining up with TRBD2. Per germline, CDR1 MNHNS and CDR2 SASEGT. This CDR3 comprises 13 residues. Germline trimming cut 8 bases from V and 4 bases from J; bases unmatched to any gene: 8. Here the CDR3 reads CASGLWEGYEQYF. CDR3 coding DNA: TGTGCCAGCGGACTGTGGGAGGGGTACGAGCAGTACTTC.

This clonotype has at least ten counts. The chain carries TRBV5-6 and TRBJ2-1, with 8 positions matching TRBD2. After removal of 1 base from V and 3 bases from J, the junction contained 12 bases not matched to a gene. The CDR3 runs to 18 residues. CDR1 and CDR2 (germline): SGHDT, YYEEEE. CDR3 sequence (DNA): TGTGCCAGCAGCTTGCCCCGACAGCGGGGGCCCTTCTACAATGAGCAGTTCTTC. Translating it yields CASSLPRQRGPFYNEQFF.

The V call is TRBV3-1, the J call TRBJ1-5, with D tentatively TRBD1 (5 bases). In germline, CDR1 is LGHDT, CDR2 YNNKEL (reference sequence). Trimming took off 1 base at V and 5 bases at J, with 12 bases between the two ends. This CDR3 is 15 amino acids long. In nucleotides, the CDR3 is TGTGCCAGCAGCCAAGGGGGAGGGGTCGATCAGCCCCAGCATTTT. This translates into CASSQGGGVDQPQHF.

A few counts support this clonotype. This rearrangement joins TRBV6-6 to TRBJ1-3; D not resolved. This CDR3 is 14 amino acids long. The V gene lost 6 bases and the J gene lost 1 base, with 10 bases spanning the gap. CDR1 and CDR2 (germline): MNHNY, SVGAGI (reference sequence). CDR3 residues: CASSPSSSGNTIYF. The DNA for the CDR3 is TGTGCCAGCAGCCCAAGCTCGTCTGGAAACACCATATATTTT.